These T cell receptor beta chains were read from a single sample in a study of cytomegalovirus exposure and HLA in healthy donors. Measured with immunoSEQ multiplex PCR; TCRdb has only the in-frame clones, and not every one. This sample has roughly 140,000 clones, with 75% to 90% found just once. Sequencing was done on a sample of PBMCs. These receptors all come from a middle-aged man in good health and CMV-seronegative. Each CDR3 is given with its conserved first and last residue. The order of the fields is V gene, clone size, J gene, D gene, CDR3 DNA, CDR3 protein. A D gene is named only where the DNA matches it firmly. Rows may omit the clone size; those that give it use once, few, many or a size class.

TRBV27,NA,TRBJ1-6,NA,TGTGCCAGCAGATCATGGGAGGGGACGAATTCACCCCTCCACTTT,CASRSWEGTNSPLHF
TRBV5-5,NA,TRBJ1-2,NA,TGTGCCAGCAGCTTGGGGACACTTTATGGCTACACCTTC,CASSLGTLYGYTF
TRBV6-5,few,TRBJ2-3,TRBD1,TGTGCCAGCAGTTACAGGGGGCTGGTAGATACGCAGTATTTT,CASSYRGLVDTQYF
TRBV5-1,NA,TRBJ1-1,NA,TGCGCCAGCAGCGTTGGTCGGGGTTCGATGAACACTGAAGCTTTCTTT,CASSVGRGSMNTEAFF
TRBV10-1,NA,TRBJ2-2,NA,TGCGCCAGCAGTGAGTCGAGGTCGGGCGGGGAGCTGTTTTTT,CASSESRSGGELFF
TRBV7-3,NA,TRBJ1-1,TRBD1,TGTGCCAGCAGCTCGGACAGGGGGAGGAACACTGAAGCTTTCTTT,CASSSDRGRNTEAFF
TRBV19,NA,TRBJ1-6,TRBD1,TGTGCCAGTAGTATTGAGGGGACAGGTGTTTCACCCCTCCACTTT,CASSIEGTGVSPLHF
TRBV30,NA,TRBJ1-6,TRBD1,TGTGCCTGGGGGACAGCGCTTGGTTCCTATAATTCACCCCTCCACTTT,CAWGTALGSYNSPLHF
TRBV25-1,NA,TRBJ2-5,TRBD1,TGTGCCAGCAGTGACCAGGGACAGGGGGACCGAGAGACCCAGTACTTC,CASSDQGQGDRETQYF
TRBV18,NA,TRBJ1-1,NA,TGTGCCAGCTCACCACCTCCTAAACTTAACACTGAAGCTTTCTTT,CASSPPPKLNTEAFF
TRBV7-6,NA,TRBJ1-1,NA,TGTGCCAGCAGCCCCCATGAACAGGGGAACACTGAAGCTTTCTTT,CASSPHEQGNTEAFF
TRBV7-9,NA,TRBJ1-2,NA,TGTGCCAGCAGCTTAGCCCAGAGGTCGAGTGGCTACACCTTC,CASSLAQRSSGYTF
TRBV15,NA,TRBJ1-1,NA,TGTGCCACCAGCAGAGGTGGCAGTCAGGAAGCTTTCTTT,CATSRGGSQEAFF